This T cell receptor beta chain was retrieved from a study of shared clonotypes between healthy human individuals. Using around 180 ng DNA, approximately 27,000 T cell genomes, the sorted-subset replicate PCRs were run. Here immunoSEQ multiplex PCR was the method, and the copy in TCRdb shows in-frame clones only, minus some. The repertoire holds roughly 2.2 million clones, with 85% to 95% as singletons. Sequencing input: naive CD4+ T cells from PBMCs. Noted subset: CD45RA+ positively selected. This sequence originates from a man between 18 and 35 years old in good health. Some clones in this sample may be carry-over from other donors' samples.

Here the CDR3 DNA reads TGTGCCAGCAGCTTGGGCCCAGTTAAGACTGAAGCTTTCTTT. Amino acid sequence: CASSLGPVKTEAFF. The gene calls are TRBV5-6 and TRBJ1-1; D uncertain. The CDR3 loop spans 14 amino acids. Germline values: CDR1 SGHDT, CDR2 YYEEEE. Trimming took off 0 bases at V and 5 bases at J, with 11 bases between the two ends.